This T cell receptor (beta chain) was identified in a study of blood T cell repertoires in COVID-19. Turning to the study itself: Both acute and convalescent COVID-19 samples were obtained from the United States, Italy and Spain. Sample material is recorded as cDNA or gDNA derived from T cells, B-cell-depleted T cells, or PBMCs.

This CDR3 comprises 15 residues. The V gene lost 0 bases and the J gene lost 6 bases, with 12 bases spanning the gap. The germline gives CDR1 LGHDT, CDR2 YNNKEL (reference sequence). In the source study's methods: Scientists estimated how many nucleated cells there were by amplifying reference gene primers. Repertoires were generated with immunoSEQ multiplex PCR, while TCRdb's copy carries only in-frame clones and drops some. The V and J calls and clone size are taken from that table; D and trimming were inferred from the DNA. The sample lists 100,000 to 150,000 clones, about 79% seen once, with more than 35% in the top ten.

The rearrangement links TRBV3-1 (or the pseudogene TRBV3-2) to TRBJ2-1; D gene unclear. Input material: peripheral blood. This TCR came from a man in his forties with active or convalescent COVID-19. The CDR3 loop is CASSQECLDGNEQFF. The CDR3 bases are TGTGCCAGCAGCCAAGAATGCCTAGATGGCAATGAGCAGTTCTTC.